The T cell receptor (beta chain) under discussion was sequenced for a study of T cell repertoires in cytomegalovirus infection. This clonotype has just a few counts. Its target is not known. TCRdb re-derived calls from the reads in MiXCR, one entry per CDR3 protein. The sample yields 700,000 to 950,000 distinct CDR3 sequences, about 30% seen once. This clonotype originated in a human donor in good health (CMV status not recorded). Some clones in this sample may be carry-over from other donors' samples. The sequences come from cultured CD8+ T cells from PBMCs, collected from culture after CMV antigen stimulation.

DNA of the CDR3: TGTGCCAGCAGTTACAATTTTCCGGGACAGGGGGCGTTTATGAATGAGCAGTTCTTC. Translated: CASSYNFPGQGAFMNEQFF. V usage is TRBV6-5 and J usage is TRBJ2-1; 12 bases map to TRBD1. This CDR3 is built from 19 residues. J gave up 7 bases and V 2 bases, and 15 bases lay outside the gene matches. Per germline, CDR1 MNHEY and CDR2 SVGAGI.